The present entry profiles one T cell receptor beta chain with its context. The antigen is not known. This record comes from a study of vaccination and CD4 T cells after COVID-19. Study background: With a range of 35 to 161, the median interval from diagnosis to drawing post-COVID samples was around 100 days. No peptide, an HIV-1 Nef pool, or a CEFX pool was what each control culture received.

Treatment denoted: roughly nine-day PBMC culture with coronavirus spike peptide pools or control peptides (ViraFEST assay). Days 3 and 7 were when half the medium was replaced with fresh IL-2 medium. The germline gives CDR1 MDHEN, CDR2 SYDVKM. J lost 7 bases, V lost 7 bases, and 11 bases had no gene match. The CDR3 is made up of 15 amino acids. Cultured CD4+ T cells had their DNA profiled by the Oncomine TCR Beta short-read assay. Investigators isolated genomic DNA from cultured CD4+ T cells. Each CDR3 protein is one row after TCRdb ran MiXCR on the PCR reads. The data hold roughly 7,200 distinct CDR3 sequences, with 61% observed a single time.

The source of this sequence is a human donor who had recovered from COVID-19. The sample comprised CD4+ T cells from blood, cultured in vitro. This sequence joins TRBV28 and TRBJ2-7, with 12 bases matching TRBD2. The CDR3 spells CASTIRTSGVQEQYF. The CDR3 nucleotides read TGTGCCAGCACCATTAGGACTAGCGGGGTTCAAGAGCAGTACTTC.